This T cell receptor beta chain was profiled in a study of blood T cell repertoires in COVID-19. Looking at the study overall: Italy, Spain and the United States were the sources of the convalescent and acute COVID-19 samples. PBMCs, B-cell-depleted T cells, or T cells were the source of the cDNA or gDNA that made up the material.

Per the germline V gene, CDR1 is SGHVS and CDR2 is FNYEAQ. The V end lost 6 bases, the J end lost 9 bases, and 12 bases lay between the germline ends. The CDR3 has 12 amino acids. Per the study methods: Amplification from reference gene primers served as the basis for estimated nucleated cell counts. The data were produced by immunoSEQ multiplex PCR, yet TCRdb's version contains in-frame clones alone and is incomplete. V and J calls and clone size come straight from that table; D and trimming were deduced from the DNA. The data hold a few hundred thousand clones, with more than 70% observed a single time.

The TCR comes from a woman younger than 45 who had recovered from COVID-19. The sequenced sample was peripheral blood. The J gene is TRBJ2-1, the V gene TRBV7-6; possibly TRBD2 for D (7 bases). The CDR3 region is CASSNREGEQFF. CDR3 nucleotide sequence: TGTGCCAGCAGTAACAGGGAGGGTGAGCAGTTCTTC.